These T cell receptor beta chains were read from a single sample in a study of blood T cell repertoires in COVID-19. Data came from immunoSEQ multiplex PCR; TCRdb stores just in-frame clones and leaves some out. The sample contains roughly 7,500 clones, around four fifths of which appear only once. The sequenced material came from peripheral blood. The receptors were gathered from a human donor in a cohort sampled during active COVID-19. CDR3s include the opening cysteine and the closing phenylalanine or tryptophan. The D gene is left open where the match is weak. A row's size may be missing; if present it is once, few, many or a size class.

j_call: TRBJ1-5; d_call: .; v_call: TRBV5-5; clone_size: large; cdr3_aa: CASSLKGEYSNQPQHF; cdr3_nt: TGTGCCAGCAGCTTGAAAGGGGAATATAGCAATCAGCCCCAGCATTTT
j_call: TRBJ2-7; d_call: .; v_call: TRBV29-1; clone_size: .; cdr3_aa: CSVVSSYEQYF; cdr3_nt: TGCAGCGTTGTTAGCTCCTACGAGCAGTACTTC
j_call: TRBJ2-6; d_call: TRBD1; v_call: TRBV19; clone_size: .; cdr3_aa: CASSTQGQGAAGANVLTF; cdr3_nt: TGTGCCAGTAGTACTCAAGGACAGGGGGCGGCTGGGGCCAACGTCCTGACTTTC
j_call: TRBJ1-3; d_call: .; v_call: TRBV5-6; clone_size: .; cdr3_aa: CASSSGSTIYF; cdr3_nt: TGTGCCAGCAGCTCAGGCAGCACCATATATTTT
j_call: TRBJ2-2; d_call: .; v_call: TRBV4-2; clone_size: .; cdr3_aa: CASSPRQGPNTGELFF; cdr3_nt: TGTGCCAGCAGCCCCCGCCAGGGCCCGAACACCGGGGAGCTGTTTTTT
j_call: TRBJ2-1; d_call: TRBD2; v_call: TRBV27; clone_size: .; cdr3_aa: CASSLSTSAYNEQFF; cdr3_nt: TGTGCCAGCAGTTTATCTACTAGCGCGTACAATGAGCAGTTCTTC
j_call: TRBJ2-2; d_call: TRBD2; v_call: TRBV12-5; clone_size: .; cdr3_aa: CASGFVAGGDTGELFF; cdr3_nt: TGTGCTAGTGGTTTCGTAGCGGGAGGTGACACCGGGGAGCTGTTTTTT
j_call: TRBJ1-3; d_call: .; v_call: TRBV9; clone_size: few; cdr3_aa: CASAGDGNTIYF; cdr3_nt: TGTGCCAGCGCCGGGGATGGAAACACCATATATTTT
j_call: TRBJ1-5; d_call: .; v_call: TRBV5-5; clone_size: .; cdr3_aa: CASSLGFRGGQPQHF; cdr3_nt: TGTGCCAGCAGCTTGGGGTTCAGGGGTGGGCAGCCCCAGCATTTT
j_call: TRBJ2-3; d_call: TRBD2; v_call: TRBV5-4; clone_size: .; cdr3_aa: CASSLGQAGAPSTDTQYF; cdr3_nt: TGTGCCAGCAGCTTGGGCCAAGCGGGGGCCCCCAGCACAGATACGCAGTATTTT
j_call: TRBJ2-7; d_call: .; v_call: TRBV2; clone_size: .; cdr3_aa: CASSENGYEQYF; cdr3_nt: TGTGCCAGCAGTGAAAACGGCTACGAGCAGTACTTC
j_call: TRBJ2-1; d_call: .; v_call: TRBV28; clone_size: few; cdr3_aa: CASSWTNQGNEQFF; cdr3_nt: TGTGCCAGCAGTTGGACTAATCAAGGCAATGAGCAGTTCTTC
j_call: TRBJ1-2; d_call: .; v_call: TRBV28; clone_size: .; cdr3_aa: CASNSNYGYTF; cdr3_nt: TGTGCCAGTAATTCCAACTATGGCTACACCTTC
j_call: TRBJ2-2; d_call: .; v_call: TRBV28; clone_size: .; cdr3_aa: CASTGANTGELFF; cdr3_nt: TGTGCCAGCACCGGGGCGAACACCGGGGAGCTGTTTTTT
j_call: TRBJ2-7; d_call: TRBD1; v_call: TRBV7-2; clone_size: .; cdr3_aa: CASSFELRDRGYEQYF; cdr3_nt: TGTGCCAGCAGCTTTGAGCTGAGGGACAGGGGCTACGAGCAGTACTTC
j_call: TRBJ1-2; d_call: TRBD1; v_call: TRBV6-5; clone_size: .; cdr3_aa: CASSYRDSFGYTF; cdr3_nt: TGTGCCAGCAGCTACCGGGACAGTTTTGGCTACACCTTC
j_call: TRBJ2-7; d_call: .; v_call: TRBV7-6; clone_size: .; cdr3_aa: CASSFGTGPPEQYF; cdr3_nt: TGTGCCAGCAGCTTCGGAACAGGGCCTCCCGAGCAGTACTTC
j_call: TRBJ1-2; d_call: TRBD1; v_call: TRBV6-6; clone_size: .; cdr3_aa: CASRETGDRGYTF; cdr3_nt: TGTGCCAGCAGAGAAACAGGGGATCGGGGCTACACCTTC
j_call: TRBJ2-7; d_call: TRBD1; v_call: TRBV10-3; clone_size: .; cdr3_aa: CAIRTGTESYEQYF; cdr3_nt: TGTGCCATCAGGACCGGGACAGAATCCTACGAGCAGTACTTC
j_call: TRBJ1-3; d_call: .; v_call: TRBV29-1; clone_size: few; cdr3_aa: CSVGLGGALDTIYF; cdr3_nt: TGCAGCGTTGGGCTGGGGGGGGCTCTAGACACCATATATTTT
j_call: TRBJ1-5; d_call: TRBD1; v_call: TRBV28; clone_size: .; cdr3_aa: CASRRRGQGYNQPQHF; cdr3_nt: TGTGCCAGCAGACGCAGGGGGCAGGGGTACAATCAGCCCCAGCATTTT
j_call: TRBJ2-2; d_call: .; v_call: TRBV6-4; clone_size: once; cdr3_aa: CASSLEGGNTGELFF; cdr3_nt: TGTGCCAGCAGTCTCGAGGGTGGGAACACCGGGGAGCTGTTTTTT
j_call: TRBJ1-1; d_call: TRBD1; v_call: TRBV7-6; clone_size: .; cdr3_aa: CASSPRQGLNTEAFF; cdr3_nt: TGTGCCAGCAGCCCCCGACAGGGATTGAACACTGAAGCTTTCTTT
j_call: TRBJ2-1; d_call: TRBD2; v_call: TRBV18; clone_size: .; cdr3_aa: CASSPTSGSSYNEQFF; cdr3_nt: TGTGCCAGCTCACCGACTAGCGGGAGCTCCTACAATGAGCAGTTCTTC
j_call: TRBJ2-1; d_call: .; v_call: TRBV6-5; clone_size: .; cdr3_aa: CASSYLREQFF; cdr3_nt: TGTGCCAGCAGTTACCTGCGGGAGCAGTTCTTC
j_call: TRBJ2-1; d_call: TRBD2; v_call: TRBV7-9; clone_size: .; cdr3_aa: CASSRGLAEYNEQFF; cdr3_nt: TGTGCCAGCAGCCGCGGACTAGCGGAATACAATGAGCAGTTCTTC
j_call: TRBJ2-3; d_call: .; v_call: TRBV7-9; clone_size: .; cdr3_aa: CASSFQFPSDTQYF; cdr3_nt: TGTGCCAGCAGCTTCCAGTTCCCCTCAGATACGCAGTATTTT
j_call: TRBJ1-1; d_call: TRBD1; v_call: TRBV5-4; clone_size: .; cdr3_aa: CASSLRGQGPEAFF; cdr3_nt: TGTGCCAGCAGCTTGAGAGGACAGGGCCCTGAAGCTTTCTTT
j_call: TRBJ2-7; d_call: .; v_call: TRBV5-5; clone_size: .; cdr3_aa: CASSLGDYEQYF; cdr3_nt: TGTGCCAGCAGCTTGGGAGATTACGAGCAGTACTTC
j_call: TRBJ2-1; d_call: TRBD2; v_call: TRBV5-6; clone_size: few; cdr3_aa: CASSLGWLAGGYEQFF; cdr3_nt: TGTGCCAGCAGCTTAGGTTGGCTAGCGGGAGGTTATGAGCAGTTCTTC
j_call: TRBJ1-1; d_call: .; v_call: TRBV10-3; clone_size: few; cdr3_aa: CAISEGPTNTEAFF; cdr3_nt: TGTGCCATCAGTGAGGGGCCGACGAACACTGAAGCTTTCTTT
j_call: TRBJ1-1; d_call: TRBD1; v_call: TRBV7-9; clone_size: few; cdr3_aa: CASSSGQGTEAFF; cdr3_nt: TGTGCCAGCAGCTCCGGACAGGGCACTGAAGCTTTCTTT
j_call: TRBJ1-1; d_call: .; v_call: TRBV16; clone_size: few; cdr3_aa: CASSDHPGAGTEAFF; cdr3_nt: TGTGCCAGCAGCGACCACCCAGGGGCTGGCACTGAAGCTTTCTTT
j_call: TRBJ2-5; d_call: .; v_call: TRBV28; clone_size: .; cdr3_aa: CASSFPQETQYF; cdr3_nt: TGTGCCAGCAGTTTCCCTCAAGAGACCCAGTACTTC
j_call: TRBJ2-2; d_call: .; v_call: TRBV28; clone_size: .; cdr3_aa: CASSSGTHTGELFF; cdr3_nt: TGTGCCAGCAGTTCAGGGACTCACACCGGGGAGCTGTTTTTT
j_call: TRBJ2-1; d_call: .; v_call: TRBV7-9; clone_size: .; cdr3_aa: CASSLGLTEYNEQFF; cdr3_nt: TGTGCCAGCAGCTTAGGCTTGACAGAATACAATGAGCAGTTCTTC
j_call: TRBJ2-1; d_call: TRBD2; v_call: TRBV5-1; clone_size: .; cdr3_aa: CASSSTGTSYSGQFF; cdr3_nt: TGCGCCAGCAGCTCCACCGGGACTAGTTACTCTGGGCAGTTCTTC
j_call: TRBJ1-1; d_call: .; v_call: TRBV4-2; clone_size: .; cdr3_aa: CASSRGGPGETEAFF; cdr3_nt: TGTGCCAGCAGCCGGGGGGGGCCGGGGGAGACTGAAGCTTTCTTT
j_call: TRBJ1-2; d_call: TRBD1; v_call: TRBV13; clone_size: hyperexpanded; cdr3_aa: CATPDRTGDHGYTF; cdr3_nt: TGTGCCACCCCGGACCGGACAGGGGACCATGGCTACACCTTC
j_call: TRBJ2-5; d_call: .; v_call: TRBV6-4; clone_size: .; cdr3_aa: CASSDSARGTQYF; cdr3_nt: TGTGCCAGCAGTGACTCGGCCAGGGGGACCCAGTACTTC
j_call: TRBJ2-7; d_call: TRBD1; v_call: TRBV7-6; clone_size: .; cdr3_aa: CASSLARQGVHEQYF; cdr3_nt: TGTGCCAGCAGCTTAGCTCGGCAGGGGGTCCACGAGCAGTACTTC
j_call: TRBJ1-1; d_call: .; v_call: TRBV2; clone_size: .; cdr3_aa: CASSERGRTEAFF; cdr3_nt: TGTGCCAGCAGTGAACGGGGGAGGACTGAAGCTTTCTTT
j_call: TRBJ2-1; d_call: TRBD2; v_call: TRBV7-9; clone_size: medium-sized; cdr3_aa: CASSRGLAEYNEQFF; cdr3_nt: TGTGCCAGCAGCAGGGGACTAGCGGAATACAATGAGCAGTTCTTC